The 8 T cell receptor beta chains reported below all come from one sample, sequenced in a study. MiXCR, run by TCRdb on the 5' RACE reads, gives a single entry per CDR3 protein. This table has roughly 44,000 distinct CDR3 sequences, roughly 29% appearing once. Source material: memory CD4+ T cells sorted from a lymph node. Subset given: memory CD4+ T cells, CD4+CD45RO+CD25-. The receptors originated from a female donor with breast cancer.

The J gene is TRBJ2-2, the V gene TRBV20-1, with a tentative D call TRBD2 (6 bases). Trimming cost V 5 bases and J 5 bases, with 15 bases left between them. The CDR3 extends over 14 amino acids. Germline V gene data show CDR1 as DFQATT and CDR2 as SNEGSKA (reference sequence). Here the CDR3 DNA reads TGCAGTGCTTCCAACCCCGGGGGTACCGGGGAGCTGTTTTTT. Amino acids: CSASNPGGTGELFF.

This clonotype was detected a few times. V and J are TRBV28 and TRBJ1-2, with D hard to call. The V gene lost 6 bases and the J gene lost 1 base, with 15 bases spanning the gap. Germline V gene lookup returns CDR1 MDHEN and CDR2 SYDVKM. This CDR3 has 15 amino acids. CDR3 region: CASSSLKGFNYGYTF. The DNA of the CDR3 is TGTGCCAGCAGCTCCTTAAAAGGATTTAACTATGGCTACACCTTC.

The rearrangement uses TRBV7-8 and TRBJ1-1; no reliable D call. Germline lookup yields CDR1 SGHVS and CDR2 FQNEAQ. The CDR3 sequence is 14 residues long. V was shortened by 4 bases and J by 7 bases, with 16 bases between the two germline ends. Here the CDR3 DNA reads TGTGCCAGCAGCTCTACTATCGAGGGTATTGAAGCTTTCTTT. It yields the protein CASSSTIEGIEAFF.

This clonotype has more than one count but fewer than ten. The genes are TRBV6-6 and TRBJ1-4; 9 bases line up with TRBD1. The length of the CDR3 is 14 residues. Trimming at V came to 6 bases and at J to 7 bases, leaving 6 bases not matched to a gene. From germline, CDR1 is MNHNY and CDR2 SVGAGI (reference sequence). The CDR3 DNA reads as TGTGCCAGCAGCCTGGGACAGGGAAGTGAAAAACTGTTTTTT. It translates to CASSLGQGSEKLFF.

This clonotype has a handful of counts. CDR3 sequence reads: CASTLGGAGWGYTF. In DNA form, the CDR3 reads TGTGCCAGCACCCTTGGAGGGGCAGGGTGGGGCTACACCTTC. The chain is built from TRBV28 and TRBJ1-2; possible D gene TRBD1, 5 bases. With 7 bases removed from V and 8 bases from J, the gap between germline ends came to 20 bases. Germline loops: CDR1 MDHEN, CDR2 SYDVKM. This CDR3 has 14 amino acids.

The chain has TRBV29-1 and TRBJ2-7, with a tentative D call TRBD1 (6 bases). In germline, CDR1 is SQVTM, CDR2 ANQGSEA. This CDR3 spans 11 amino acids. The V end lost 7 bases, the J end lost 12 bases, and 19 bases lay between the germline ends. Here the CDR3 reads CSGEQGNTLYF. The CDR3 nucleotides read TGCAGCGGGGAACAGGGAAACACGCTGTACTTC.

The chain uses TRBV12-3 or TRBV12-4 and TRBJ2-3; TRBD2 matches 10 bases. Germline trimming cut 5 bases from V and 1 base from J; bases unmatched to any gene: 3. The CDR3 consists of 15 residues. The CDR3 nucleotides are TGTGCCAGCAGTCCAACTAGCGGGGGCACAGATACGCAGTATTTT. Translation: CASSPTSGGTDTQYF.

For this clonotype: One base away lies a much larger clone, so this may be a sequencing read error. This chain connects TRBV3-1 to TRBJ2-3; D is uncertain. The CDR3 contains 12 residues. CDR1 is LGHDT and CDR2 is YNNKEL in the germline V gene (reference sequence). The CDR3 DNA follows: TGTGCCGGCAGCCTCCGTTCGGATACGCAGTATTTT. It yields the protein CAGSLRSDTQYF.